The source of this T cell receptor (beta chain) is a study of synovial regulatory T cells in juvenile arthritis. CDR3 length: 15 amino acids. The entry carries no DNA sequence. Germline CDR1 and CDR2: SGDLS and YYNGEE. The method was immunoSEQ multiplex PCR; TCRdb's version includes in-frame clones alone and lacks a portion of them. The table lists about 10,000 clones, with nearly 0.95% in the top ten. The sample taken for sequencing was Treg cells from blood. Subset indicated: remaining (HLA-DR-negative) circulating blood Treg cells. The TCR was taken from a donor aged 2-30 years with juvenile idiopathic arthritis. The V and J genes are TRBV9 and TRBJ1-3; the TCRdb call, TRBD1, lacks DNA for checking. CDR3 in amino acids: CASSVTTRSGNTIYF.